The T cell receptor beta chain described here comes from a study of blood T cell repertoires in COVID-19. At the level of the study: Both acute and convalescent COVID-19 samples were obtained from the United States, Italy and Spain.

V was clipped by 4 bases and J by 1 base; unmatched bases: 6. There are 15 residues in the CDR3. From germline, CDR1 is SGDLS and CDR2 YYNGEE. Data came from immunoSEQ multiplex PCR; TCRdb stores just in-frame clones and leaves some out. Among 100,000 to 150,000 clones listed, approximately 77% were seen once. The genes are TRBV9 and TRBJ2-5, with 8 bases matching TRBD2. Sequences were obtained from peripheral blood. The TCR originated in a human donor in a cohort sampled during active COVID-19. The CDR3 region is CASSTAGTSQETQYF. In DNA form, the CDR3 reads TGTGCCAGCAGCACCGCCGGGACTAGCCAAGAGACCCAGTACTTC.